The 32 T cell receptor beta chains listed next were all sequenced from one sample in a study of PD-L1 blockade in urothelial cancer. Sequencing was performed with immunoSEQ multiplex PCR; in TCRdb, only in-frame clones are kept and a portion is missing. The sample consists of about 47,000 clones, approximately 78% of them appearing once. The time point is: pretreatment peripheral blood. The specimen was PBMCs, collected around atezolizumab (anti-PD-L1) treatment. Receptor source: a man aged 45-65 years with urothelial cancer.

The V and J genes are TRBV6-1 and TRBJ2-2; the match to TRBD2 covers 7 bases. The CDR3 runs to 14 residues. V was pared by 2 bases and J by 7 bases, with 4 bases of the junction left unmatched. CDR1 is MNHNS and CDR2 is SASEGT in the germline V gene. The CDR3 is CASSEFGGVGELFF. The CDR3 bases are TGTGCCAGCAGTGAATTTGGGGGGGTCGGGGAGCTGTTTTTT.

The chain recombines TRBV5-5 with TRBJ2-7; D possibly corresponds to TRBD2 (6 bases). Trimming shortened V by 4 bases and J by 3 bases, and 17 bases separated the two germline ends. From germline, CDR1 is SGHKS and CDR2 YYEKEE (reference sequence). The CDR3 sequence is 15 residues long. CDR3 region: CASSPPGGNYYEQYF. CDR3 DNA: TGTGCCAGCAGCCCGCCTGGCGGGAATTACTACGAGCAGTACTTC.

The chain recombines TRBV11-3 with TRBJ1-3; D is undetermined. Trimming shortened V by 5 bases and J by 2 bases, and 7 bases separated the two germline ends. Per germline, CDR1 SGHNT and CDR2 YENEEA. This CDR3 spans 13 amino acids. The CDR3 sequence is CASSHRAGNTIYF. The CDR3 coding sequence is TGTGCCAGCAGCCATCGGGCTGGAAACACCATATATTTT.

The chain has TRBV29-1 and TRBJ2-4; 7 bases agree with TRBD1. The ends lost 1 base at V and 1 base at J; junction bases unmatched: 7. In germline, CDR1 is SQVTM, CDR2 ANQGSEA. The CDR3 totals 16 residues. The CDR3 sequence: CSVEGGGWYAKNIQYF. Here the CDR3 DNA reads TGCAGCGTTGAAGGAGGGGGCTGGTATGCCAAAAACATTCAGTACTTC.

The CDR3 region is CASSLGGTRGFTGELFF. CDR3 coding DNA: TGCGCCAGCAGCTTGGGCGGCACCCGAGGGTTCACCGGGGAGCTGTTTTTT. The chain couples TRBV5-1 to TRBJ2-2; a possible D gene is TRBD2 (5 bases). The CDR3 consists of 17 residues. Germline CDR1 is SGHRS and CDR2 is YFSETQ. Between the trimmed V and J ends, which lost 0 bases and 4 bases, there was a span of 16 bases.

The chain combines TRBV28 with TRBJ1-5; perhaps TRBD1 as D (6 bases). The V end lost 6 bases, the J end lost 4 bases, and 13 bases lay between the germline ends. This CDR3 contains 14 residues. Germline CDR1 reads MDHEN; CDR2 reads SYDVKM. CDR3 amino acids: CASRGRQENQPQHF. The CDR3 bases are TGTGCCAGCAGGGGGCGACAGGAAAATCAGCCCCAGCATTTT.

The chain recombines TRBV30 with TRBJ1-4; D is uncertain. CDR1 GTSNPN and CDR2 SVGIG come from the germline V gene (reference sequence). V was trimmed by 7 bases and J by 0 bases, leaving 18 bases between them. The CDR3 contains 16 residues. CDR3 coding DNA: TGTGCCTCCTCCGGCAGGTTAGGTGCAACTAATGAAAAACTGTTTTTT. Translated, it gives CASSGRLGATNEKLFF.

This chain links TRBV11-3 with TRBJ2-5, with 8 bases aligning to TRBD2. The CDR3 runs to 15 residues. CDR1 SGHNT and CDR2 YENEEA come from the germline V gene. The trim removed 3 bases at V and 3 bases at J, leaving 6 bases unmatched. The CDR3 protein is CASSLQGSGEETQYF. In DNA form, the CDR3 reads TGTGCCAGCAGCTTGCAGGGTAGCGGGGAAGAGACCCAGTACTTC. Using reference TRBV11-3 and TRBJ2-5 for the parts outside the CDR3, the full variable domain is EAGVVQSPRYKIIEKKQPVAFWCNPISGHNTLYWYLQNLGQGPELLIRYENEEAVDDSQLPKDRFSAERLKGVDSTLKIQPAELGDSAVYLCASSLQGSGEETQYFGPGTRLLVL.

DNA of the CDR3: TGTGCCACCAGCAGTCGACAGGGAGCTTTCTTT. Protein product: CATSSRQGAFF. The J gene is TRBJ1-1, the V gene TRBV15, with TRBD1 matching 7 bases. This CDR3 spans 11 amino acids. In germline, CDR1 is LNHNV, CDR2 YYDKDF (reference sequence). V lost 3 bases to trimming and J lost 10 bases; unmatched junction nucleotides: 2.

The gene calls are TRBV9 and TRBJ2-3; 9 bases map to TRBD1. V shed 2 bases, J shed 5 bases, and the junction held 6 bases outside the gene matches. CDR1 and CDR2 from the germline V gene are SGDLS and YYNGEE. This CDR3 has 15 residues. In nucleotides, the CDR3 is TGTGCCAGCAGCGTCGGACAGGGGTCATTAGATACGCAGTATTTT. Its translation: CASSVGQGSLDTQYF.

The chain is built from TRBV5-1 and TRBJ1-6, with D unclear. The CDR3 contains 18 residues. V lost 4 bases, J lost 9 bases, and 26 bases lay in between. Germline lookup yields CDR1 SGHRS and CDR2 YFSETQ. The CDR3 sequence is CASSPSILQAARSSPLHF. In nucleotides, the CDR3 is TGCGCCAGCAGCCCCTCCATACTGCAGGCCGCAAGGTCTTCACCCCTCCACTTT.

This chain connects TRBV19 to TRBJ2-7; D might be TRBD2 (6 bases). CDR3 length: 15 amino acids. The germline CDR1 and CDR2 sequences are LNHDA and SQIVND (reference sequence). Trimming stripped 7 bases from V and 0 bases from J, with 16 bases between. CDR3 loop: CASMGGTESSYEQYF. The CDR3 DNA follows: TGTGCCAGTATGGGCGGGACCGAAAGCTCCTACGAGCAGTACTTC.

The chain employs TRBV11-1 and TRBJ2-1, with 9 bases matching TRBD2. J lost 9 bases, V lost 5 bases, and 11 bases had no gene match. CDR1 and CDR2 from the germline V gene are SGHAT and FQDESV (reference sequence). The CDR3 totals 15 residues. CDR3 protein: CASSLLAGTLSEQFF. DNA for the CDR3: TGTGCCAGCAGCCTGCTAGCGGGGACCCTCAGTGAGCAGTTCTTC.

The rearrangement uses TRBV19 and TRBJ1-5; tentative D call: TRBD1 (5 bases). Germline V gene data show CDR1 as LNHDA and CDR2 as SQIVND (reference sequence). CDR3 length: 14 residues. The ends were cut back, 3 bases at V and 3 bases at J, with 9 bases in the middle. The CDR3 DNA reads as TGTGCCAGTAGTATCCGACAGCCCAATCAGCCCCAGCATTTT. It translates to CASSIRQPNQPQHF.

This rearrangement joins TRBV7-9 to TRBJ2-1; possible D gene TRBD1, 6 bases. The CDR3 is made up of 16 amino acids. With 6 bases removed from V and 10 bases from J, the gap between germline ends came to 25 bases. CDR1 SEHNR and CDR2 FQNEAQ come from the germline V gene (reference sequence). CDR3 protein: CASRAGWGPIRREQFF. The CDR3 DNA follows: TGTGCCAGCAGGGCCGGTTGGGGGCCCATCAGACGGGAGCAGTTCTTC.

The chain employs TRBV18 and TRBJ1-1; 9 bases are shared with TRBD1. Germline V gene lookup returns CDR1 KGHSH and CDR2 LQKENI. CDR3 size: 14 residues. Unmatched junction bases numbered 6, after V lost 3 bases and J lost 7 bases. Here the CDR3 reads CASSPGQGTGEAFF. The CDR3, as DNA: TGTGCCAGCTCACCGGGACAGGGAACCGGTGAAGCTTTCTTT.

This sequence joins TRBV28 and TRBJ1-2; D remains unclear. The CDR3 has 15 amino acids. Germline lookup yields CDR1 MDHEN and CDR2 SYDVKM. V was trimmed by 5 bases and J by 0 bases, leaving 13 bases between them. The CDR3 DNA sequence: TGTGCCAGCAGTCCCCCGGGTCGGGCTAACTATGGCTACACCTTC. Residues: CASSPPGRANYGYTF.

CDR3 sequence reads: CASSLVEDSEETQYF. CDR3 DNA sequence: TGTGCCAGCAGCTTGGTGGAGGACAGTGAAGAGACCCAGTACTTC. The chain uses TRBV5-6 and TRBJ2-5; D possibly corresponds to TRBD1 (6 bases). The CDR3 runs to 15 residues. With 0 bases removed from V and 3 bases from J, the gap between germline ends came to 12 bases. Germline CDR1 SGHDT, CDR2 YYEEEE.

This chain links TRBV6-1 with TRBJ1-3; no clear D. The CDR3 is made up of 18 amino acids. Trimming stripped 0 bases from V and 3 bases from J, with 18 bases between. Germline values: CDR1 MNHNS, CDR2 SASEGT. The CDR3 sequence is CASSEASGKGLGGNTIYF. In DNA, the CDR3 is TGTGCCAGCAGTGAAGCTTCCGGGAAAGGGTTGGGTGGAAACACCATATATTTT.

The chain has TRBV29-1 and TRBJ2-5; 7 nucleotides line up with TRBD2. The CDR3 contains 15 residues. The V and J ends lost 1 base and 5 bases, in that order; junction bases with no gene match: 10. Germline lookup yields CDR1 SQVTM and CDR2 ANQGSEA. CDR3 in DNA: TGCAGCGTTGAAGTTAGTGGGAGGGCCGGGGAGACCCAGTACTTC. It encodes CSVEVSGRAGETQYF.

V usage is TRBV12-5 and J usage is TRBJ2-1; D may be TRBD1 (5 bases). V dropped 2 bases and J dropped 6 bases, with 14 bases sitting between them. The CDR3 is 15 amino acids. Germline loops: CDR1 LGHNT, CDR2 FRNRAP. The CDR3 bases are TGTGCTAGTGGTTTGTCAGGCAGGGTACGCAATGAGCAGTTCTTC. Its translation is CASGLSGRVRNEQFF.

This clone was found once. The chain carries TRBV5-8 and TRBJ2-1; TRBD1 matches 11 bases. The CDR3 totals 15 residues. V gave up 0 bases and J gave up 7 bases; unmatched junction bases: 3. From germline, CDR1 is SGHTS and CDR2 YDEGEE. Here the CDR3 DNA reads TGTGCCAGCAGCTTGGGCGGGACAGGGGGTAATGAGCAGTTCTTC. This sequence encodes CASSLGGTGGNEQFF. The full variable domain, its missing parts supplied by reference TRBV5-8 and TRBJ2-1, is EAGVTQSPTHLIKTRGQQATLRCSPISGHTSVYWYQQALGLGLQFLLWYDEGEERNRGNFPPRFSGRQFPNYSSELNVNALELEDSALYLCASSLGGTGGNEQFFGPGTRLTVL.

The rearrangement links TRBV5-6 to TRBJ2-6; D call uncertain. Trimming removed 1 base from V and 1 base from J, with 6 bases in between. Germline V gene sequence: CDR1 SGHDT, CDR2 YYEEEE. The CDR3 has 15 residues. In nucleotides, the CDR3 is TGTGCCAGCAGCTTGATGCGTTCTGGGGCCAACGTCCTGACTTTC. This encodes CASSLMRSGANVLTF.

This chain connects TRBV5-1 to TRBJ2-3, with D possibly TRBD2 on 5 matching bases. CDR3 size: 14 residues. CDR1 SGHRS and CDR2 YFSETQ come from the germline V gene. V shed 3 bases and J shed 3 bases, with 11 bases lying between them. DNA of the CDR3: TGCGCCAGCAGCTGGGCTTCGGGGACAGATACGCAGTATTTT. Residues: CASSWASGTDTQYF.

This CDR3 is CASSGEGTRGTVRGIQYF. Written as DNA, the CDR3 is TGTGCCAGCAGCGGGGAAGGGACTAGGGGAACGGTCAGAGGCATTCAGTACTTC. V usage is TRBV9 and J usage is TRBJ2-4, with 8 bases that match TRBD2. CDR1 and CDR2 (germline): SGDLS, YYNGEE. The V segment lost 3 bases and the J segment 9 bases; nucleotides outside the gene matches: 20. The CDR3 is 18 amino acids.

The chain joins TRBV5-6 to TRBJ2-1; no clear D gene. The V end was cut by 6 bases, the J end by 0 bases, with 10 bases between. The germline CDR1 and CDR2 sequences are SGHDT and YYEEEE. CDR3 length: 14 residues. The CDR3 spells CASIGASSYNEQFF. The DNA for the CDR3 is TGTGCCAGCATCGGAGCCAGCTCCTACAATGAGCAGTTCTTC.

The V and J genes are TRBV5-4 and TRBJ1-2; 8 nucleotides line up with TRBD1. The CDR3 extends over 13 amino acids. Germline V gene lookup returns CDR1 SGHNT and CDR2 YYREEE (reference sequence). V lost 3 bases and J lost 6; bases outside the gene matches: 4. CDR3 DNA: TGTGCCAGCAGCTACCAGGGGGCTAATGGCTACACCTTC. It is translated as CASSYQGANGYTF.

This clone showed up just a few times. This chain links TRBV14 with TRBJ1-5; TRBD1 matches 7 bases. Germline assignment: CDR1 SGHDN and CDR2 FVKESK. The CDR3 is 17 amino acids. Trimming removed 4 bases from V and 0 bases from J; junction bases left unmatched: 9. This CDR3 is CASSRGNTGVSNQPQHF. Written as DNA, the CDR3 is TGTGCCAGCAGCCGGGGGAATACAGGGGTTAGCAATCAGCCCCAGCATTTT.

The gene calls are TRBV2 and TRBJ1-6; the match to TRBD1 covers 8 bases. V shed 6 bases and J 7 bases; nucleotides not matched to a gene: 8. Germline lookup yields CDR1 SNHLY and CDR2 FYNNEI. The CDR3 covers 15 residues. The CDR3 protein is CASSAQGAGNSPLHF. The CDR3 DNA sequence: TGTGCCAGCAGCGCCCAGGGGGCGGGGAATTCACCCCTCCACTTT.

CDR3 in amino acids: CASSLEGRGVQPQHF. The CDR3 DNA sequence: TGCGCCAGCAGCTTGGAGGGCAGGGGAGTTCAGCCCCAGCATTTT. The V gene is TRBV5-1, the J gene TRBJ1-5, with D maybe TRBD1 (6 bases). Germline loops: CDR1 SGHRS, CDR2 YFSETQ. CDR3 size: 15 residues. Trimming stripped 0 bases from V and 6 bases from J, with 13 bases between.

This clone came up once. The J gene is TRBJ2-2, the V gene TRBV4-1; D might be TRBD1 (5 bases). The CDR3 is made up of 16 amino acids. The germline V and J ends were trimmed by 2 bases and 5 bases, with 15 bases remaining between them. Looked up from germline, CDR1 is MGHRA and CDR2 is YSYEKL. CDR3 nucleotides: TGCGCCAGCAGCCAAATAGGGGCAGGTAAAACCGGGGAGCTGTTTTTT. Translated: CASSQIGAGKTGELFF.

The genes are TRBV5-1 and TRBJ1-3; D ambiguous. The CDR3 spans 16 residues. V gave up 0 bases and J gave up 2 bases, with 12 bases separating them. Looked up from germline, CDR1 is SGHRS and CDR2 is YFSETQ. In nucleotides, the CDR3 is TGCGCCAGCAGCTTGGCCAGGCCTAAAGCTGGAAACACCATATATTTT. Translated: CASSLARPKAGNTIYF.